The 8 T cell receptor beta chains below were found in one sample sequenced in a study of Ad26.COV2.S vaccination and SARS-CoV-2 variants. Method: immunoSEQ multiplex PCR; TCRdb's copy keeps in-frame clones and lacks some. The sample holds about 480,000 clones; 70% to 90% are singletons and the top ten take 10% to 15%. Treatment here: about 20 received Ad26.COV2.S at low or high dose, single or two shots; about 5 received placebo; per-sample allocation not given. Following the first vaccine or placebo injection, samples were taken on day 63. Sequenced material: peripheral blood, taken in a trial of Ad26.COV2.S vaccine versus placebo. Source of these receptors: a person between 18 and 59 years old who received the Ad26.COV2.S COVID-19 vaccine or a placebo.

The genes are TRBV7-2 and TRBJ2-1; 10 nucleotides align to TRBD2. This CDR3 is built from 17 residues. Germline loops: CDR1 SGHTA, CDR2 FQGNSA. V lost 0 bases and J lost 8; bases outside the gene matches: 10. CDR3 loop: CASSLASGRPIRDEQFF. The CDR3 bases are TGTGCCAGCAGCTTAGCTAGCGGGAGGCCCATCAGAGATGAGCAGTTCTTC.

This chain uses TRBV2 with TRBJ2-7, with a weak D call TRBD1 (5 bases). Germline V CDR1 and CDR2: SNHLY, FYNNEI. Trimming left V 2 bases short and J 1 base short, with 9 bases between. The CDR3 totals 14 residues. The CDR3 sequence: CASSEQGPSYEQYF. The CDR3 DNA reads as TGTGCCAGCAGTGAACAGGGCCCATCCTACGAGCAGTACTTC.

This clone came up once. The V and J genes are TRBV7-2 and TRBJ2-5; D is uncertain. Per germline, CDR1 SGHTA and CDR2 FQGNSA. CDR3 length: 10 residues. V was cut by 8 bases and J by 5 bases, with 6 bases left in between. CDR3: CASGEETQYF. For the CDR3, the DNA is TGTGCCAGCGGCGAGGAGACCCAGTACTTC. Complete variable domain (other parts from reference TRBV7-2 and TRBJ2-5): GAGVSQSPSNKVTEKGKDVELRCDPISGHTALYWYRQSLGQGLEFLIYFQGNSAPDKSGLPSDRFSAERTGGSVSTLTIQRTQQEDSAVYLCASGEETQYFGPGTRLLVL.

This rearrangement joins TRBV3-1 (or the pseudogene TRBV3-2) to TRBJ2-4, with D hard to call. Trimming removed 1 base at V and 0 bases at J, with 4 bases between. Germline CDR1 reads LGHDT; CDR2 reads YNNKEL (reference sequence). The CDR3 contains 14 residues. The DNA of the CDR3 is TGTGCCAGCAGCCAAGGGGCAGCCAAAAACATTCAGTACTTC. Translating gives CASSQGAAKNIQYF.

The chain carries TRBV6-5 and TRBJ2-7; 9 nucleotides match TRBD1. The CDR3 extends over 16 amino acids. With 4 bases clipped from V and 4 bases from J, the junction kept 11 bases outside the gene matches. Germline V gives CDR1 MNHEY, CDR2 SVGAGI. The CDR3 here is CASSSKQGALGYEQYF. DNA of the CDR3: TGTGCCAGCAGTTCTAAACAGGGGGCGTTAGGATACGAGCAGTACTTC.

The J gene is TRBJ2-1, the V gene TRBV7-9; 8 bases fit TRBD2. Looked up from germline, CDR1 is SEHNR and CDR2 is FQNEAQ (reference sequence). This CDR3 has 15 residues. The trim removed 7 bases at V and 4 bases at J, leaving 9 bases unmatched. The chain's CDR3 is CASNTAGVGYNEQFF. CDR3 DNA: TGTGCCAGCAACACAGCGGGAGTTGGGTACAATGAGCAGTTCTTC.

This chain connects TRBV3-1 (or the pseudogene TRBV3-2) to TRBJ2-7; 8 nucleotides line up with TRBD2. Looked up from germline, CDR1 is LGHDT and CDR2 is YNNKEL (reference sequence). V lost 8 bases to trimming and J lost 2 bases; unmatched junction nucleotides: 8. CDR3 length: 14 amino acids. The CDR3 DNA sequence: TGTGCCAGCGCCTCTTCGGGAGGGCCCTACGAGCAGTACTTC. It translates to CASASSGGPYEQYF.

The CDR3: CAWIGVPYNEQFF. CDR3 bases: TGTGCCTGGATCGGGGTCCCCTACAATGAGCAGTTCTTC. This chain links TRBV30 with TRBJ2-1; D may be TRBD2 (5 bases). The germline CDR1 and CDR2 sequences are GTSNPN and SVGIG (reference sequence). The ends were cut back, 4 bases at V and 2 bases at J, with 9 bases in the middle. The CDR3 loop spans 13 amino acids. Together with reference TRBV30 and TRBJ2-1, the CDR3 gives the full variable domain: SQTIHQWPATLVQPVGSPLSLECTVEGTSNPNLYWYRQAAGRGLQLLFYSVGIGQISSEVPQNLSASRPQDRQFILSSKKLLLSDSGFYLCAWIGVPYNEQFFGPGTRLTVL.